The clone carrying this T cell receptor (beta chain) was detected only a few times. Methods used by the authors: Amplification of reference gene primers was used by the study to estimate nucleated cell counts. Sequencing was performed with immunoSEQ multiplex PCR; in TCRdb, only in-frame clones are kept and a portion is missing. That table gives V, J and clone size, and the DNA gave D and trimming. The profile covers approximately 310,000 clones, with 85% appearing a single time and around 1.8% taken by the ten largest. The data originate from a study of blood T cell repertoires in COVID-19. In the study overall: Acute and convalescent COVID-19 samples came from the United States, Italy and Spain.

Germline CDR1 is LGHNA and CDR2 is YNFKEQ. The CDR3 has 16 residues. V was clipped by 2 bases and J by 2 bases; unmatched bases: 6. Categorization into cohorts depended on clinical history that participants reported. It was within 2 weeks before study entry that exposed participants met a COVID-19 case. The V call is TRBV4-2, the J call TRBJ1-2, with 9 bases fitting TRBD1. The sequenced material came from PBMCs or T cells enriched from blood (not recorded which). This receptor was taken from a woman younger than 45 who had been exposed to COVID-19. Here the CDR3 reads CASSQSTGQGNYGYTF. The CDR3 DNA sequence: TGTGCCAGCAGCCAATCAACGGGACAGGGAAACTATGGCTACACCTTC.